This T cell receptor beta chain was documented in a study of shared clonotypes between healthy human individuals. General study points: Clonotypes that were shared across a handful of donors made up about 5.1% of naive CD4 clonotypes.

This clone showed up just once. What it binds is not known. Investigators spread the genomic DNA of each subset evenly over several immunoSEQ plates. The input for sorted-subset replicate PCRs was around 0.2 ug DNA, around 30,000 T cell genomes. Clones were sequenced by immunoSEQ multiplex PCR, and TCRdb holds only the in-frame ones, with some missing. The table lists about 1 million clones, more than 60% of them singletons. The length of the CDR3 is 13 residues. Germline V lookup: CDR1 SEHNR, CDR2 FQNEAQ (reference sequence). The junction had 9 bases not matched to a gene; V was cut back by 7 bases and J by 7 bases.

The V gene is TRBV7-9, the J gene TRBJ1-2; 7 bases fit TRBD1. Input material: memory CD4+ T cells sorted from blood. This sample's subset: CD45RA-negative fraction. The sequence was obtained from a man aged 18 to 35 in good health. Written as DNA, the CDR3 is TGTGCCAGCAAACTAAAGGGGGCCGGTGGCTACACCTTC. Translating gives CASKLKGAGGYTF.